This record looks at one T cell receptor beta chain sequence and its context. The repertoire was sequenced with immunoSEQ multiplex PCR; TCRdb's copy has only in-frame clones and lacks some. The sample gives some 80,000 clones, 90% to 95% of which show up once; around 0.37% is in the top ten. With 0 bases removed from V and 1 base from J, the gap between germline ends came to 4 bases. CDR3 length equals 14 residues. Germline CDR1 reads SGHDT; CDR2 reads YYEEEE. The sample comes from a study of technical replicates of blood from a few donors. The specimen was T cells isolated from PBMCs. The gene calls are TRBV5-6 and TRBJ2-2, with D hard to call. The sequence was collected from a human donor in good health. The chain's CDR3 is CASSLDWNTGELFF. CDR3 sequence (DNA): TGTGCCAGCAGCTTGGACTGGAACACCGGGGAGCTGTTTTTT.